This TCR beta chain was retrieved from a study of shared clonotypes between healthy human individuals (dated by TCRdb to about 2020). General notes on the study: A few men and two women, aged 18 to 49 years, made up the cohort. For each donor, three plates each were used for CD4 naive and CD4 memory, two plates were used for CD8 naive, and one plate was used for CD8 memory. To estimate repertoire size and how much clonotype sharing occurs between individuals, the study deeply sequenced the blood TCR repertoires of about 5 healthy adults. To increase sequencing depth and limit assay-specific biases, TCR repertoire library preparation and sequencing were carried out by different laboratories using diverse techniques. Between about 0.94 and 10 billion PBMCs per donor were obtained by leukapheresis. Beyond this particular receptor, the publication reports: Estimated clonotype richness was generally larger for naive than for memory subsets. Sampling was restricted to blood, and TCR repertoires in tissue are likely to differ from TCR repertoires in blood. Rarefaction of sorted-subset datasets indicated incomplete sequencing despite the large sequencing depth. Because the study included only a small number of donors, the genetic and exposure-history diversity represented was limited. Pairwise subsampling led to the expectation that sequencing depth would affect the degree of clonotype sharing among donors. Compared with non-shared clonotypes, the clonotypes found in all four sorted-subset donors had higher generation probabilities. When several donors were compared, the shared fraction of clonotypes was around 5% for naive CD4, over 3% for naive CD8, 2.3% for memory CD4, and around 0.4% for memory CD8.

The donors were healthy, HIV-negative adults who had no recently reported acute infections or vaccinations. All donors were Caucasian adults living in Nashville, Tennessee, USA. CD4+ T cells were enriched by magnetic negative selection; naive cells were then positively selected on CD45RA, and the negative fraction formed the memory subset. Blood was collected by leukapheresis, and PBMCs were isolated by Ficoll-Histopaque density gradient centrifugation and then cryopreserved in liquid nitrogen vapor phase. Analytical flow cytometry was used to check the purity and quantity of each magnetically sorted T cell population. Genomic DNA was isolated from each sorted fraction and quantified by UV absorbance on a Nanodrop 2000c. Using the deep immunoSEQ assay, TCR CDR3 regions were amplified from genomic DNA by multiplex PCR. Genomic DNA extracted from each cell subset was distributed evenly over all wells of several immunoSEQ 96-well plates, and each plate served as one replicate. For sorted subsets, about 0.2 ug genomic DNA, equal to tens of thousands of T cell genomes, was loaded into each replicate PCR. Purified libraries were quantified with a Qubit 3.0 fluorometer, sized on a Bioanalyzer 2100, and re-quantified with the KAPA Library Quantification kit. Every immunoSEQ 96-well plate was sequenced on a separate single-read 150-cycle Illumina NextSeq 550 flow cell. The source study handled its data this way. Because the immunoSEQ output held only junctional sequences and lacked quality scores, the filtering could not match the filtering applied to full-length reads. Sequences were annotated with PyIR, a Python wrapper for IgBLAST v1.9, and V/J genes and CDR3 were assigned using IMGT germline references. Reads were filtered out if the reads had weak V/J assignments (E-value above 1e-6), no CDR3, stop codons, out-of-frame junctions, or ambiguous translated residues. V3J clonotypes were defined as sequences sharing the same inferred V gene, J gene, and CDR3 amino acid sequence. Percentage overlap between repertoires was calculated by dividing the number of shared unique clonotypes by the size of the smaller repertoire. Richness of each repertoire was evaluated using RTK rarefaction, the Chao1 estimator, and Recon v2.1 estimates of unobserved clonotypes. Generation probabilities were computed with OLGA for all TCRbeta clonotypes obtained by the gDNA method from four donors. The clones in this table, taken by TCRdb from immuneACCESS, are in-frame only. Not every clone is retained; where verified, under half of the shortfall comes from an unresolved V gene, and the cause of the rest is unknown. V, J and clone size derive from that table, while D and trimming were established from the DNA sequence. The sample yields 2 million to 2.5 million clones; approximately 90% were counted once. In total, the top ten clones hold 0.37% of the sample.

Relative to germline, V is missing 1 base and J is missing 9 bases, with 13 bases of the junction outside any gene match. The CDR3 holds 18 amino acids from the cysteine to the phenylalanine. CDR3 DNA only is kept here, 54 bases in frame from base 1. The CDR1 and CDR2 encoded by the germline V gene are LGHNA and YSLEER. For this clone: Its cognate antigen has yet to be identified. Base qualities were left out, and no much larger clone turns up one base away.

Sequences were obtained from naive CD4+ T cells from PBMCs. Interpreted using the paper, the cell subset or site label stands for: CD45RA+ positively selected. This sequence was found in a man between 18 and 35 years old in good health. Some clones in this sample may be carry-over from other donors' samples. Recombination connected TRBV4-3 to TRBJ2-1, with 12 central nucleotides matching TRBD2. The DNA sequence is TGCGCCAGCAGCCAAGGTACCCCTCGGACTAGCGGGATAGGTGAGCAGTTCTTC. This sequence encodes CASSQGTPRTSGIGEQFF.